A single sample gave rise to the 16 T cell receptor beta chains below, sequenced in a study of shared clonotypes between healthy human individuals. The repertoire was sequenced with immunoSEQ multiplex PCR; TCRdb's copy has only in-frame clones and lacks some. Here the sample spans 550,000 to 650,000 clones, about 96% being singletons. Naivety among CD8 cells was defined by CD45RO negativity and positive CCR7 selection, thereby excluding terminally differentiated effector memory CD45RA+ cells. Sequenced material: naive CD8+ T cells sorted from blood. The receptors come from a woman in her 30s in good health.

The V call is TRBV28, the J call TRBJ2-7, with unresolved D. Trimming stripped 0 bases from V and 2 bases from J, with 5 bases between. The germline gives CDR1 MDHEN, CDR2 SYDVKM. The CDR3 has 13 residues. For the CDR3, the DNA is TGTGCCAGCAGTTTATGGCAGACCTACGAGCAGTACTTC. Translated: CASSLWQTYEQYF.

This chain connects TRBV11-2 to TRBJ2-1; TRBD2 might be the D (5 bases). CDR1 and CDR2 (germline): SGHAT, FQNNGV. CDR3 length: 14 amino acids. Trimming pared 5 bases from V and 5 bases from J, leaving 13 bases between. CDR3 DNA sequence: TGTGCCAGCAGCCTAAACGGACTTGACAATGAGCAGTTCTTC. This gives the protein CASSLNGLDNEQFF. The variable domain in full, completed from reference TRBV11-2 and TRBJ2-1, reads EAGVAQSPRYKIIEKRQSVAFWCNPISGHATLYWYQQILGQGPKLLIQFQNNGVVDDSQLPKDRFSAERLKGVDSTLKIQPAKLEDSAVYLCASSLNGLDNEQFFGPGTRLTVL.

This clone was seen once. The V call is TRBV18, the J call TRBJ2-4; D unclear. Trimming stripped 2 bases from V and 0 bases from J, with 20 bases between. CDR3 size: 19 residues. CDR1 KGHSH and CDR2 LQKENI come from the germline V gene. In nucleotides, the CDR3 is TGTGCCAGCTCACCAAGTGCCGCGTTGATCCCAATAGCCAAAAACATTCAGTACTTC. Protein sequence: CASSPSAALIPIAKNIQYF.

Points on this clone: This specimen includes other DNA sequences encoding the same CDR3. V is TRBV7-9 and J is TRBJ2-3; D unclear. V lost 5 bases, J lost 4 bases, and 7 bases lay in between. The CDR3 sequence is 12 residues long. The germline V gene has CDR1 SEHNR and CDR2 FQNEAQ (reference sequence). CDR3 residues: CASSLGPDTQYF. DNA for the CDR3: TGTGCCAGCAGCCTCGGTCCAGATACGCAGTATTTT.

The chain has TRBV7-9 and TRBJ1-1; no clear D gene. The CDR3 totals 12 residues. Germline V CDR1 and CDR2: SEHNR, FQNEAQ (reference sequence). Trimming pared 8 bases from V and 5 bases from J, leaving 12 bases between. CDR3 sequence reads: CASVSDRTEAFF. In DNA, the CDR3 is TGTGCCAGCGTGAGTGATCGGACTGAAGCTTTCTTT.

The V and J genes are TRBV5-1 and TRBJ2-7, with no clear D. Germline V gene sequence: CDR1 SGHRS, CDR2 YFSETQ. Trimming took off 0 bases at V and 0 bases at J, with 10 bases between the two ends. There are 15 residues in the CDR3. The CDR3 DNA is TGCGCCAGCAGCTTGGGTCGCGACCCCTCCTACGAGCAGTACTTC. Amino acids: CASSLGRDPSYEQYF.

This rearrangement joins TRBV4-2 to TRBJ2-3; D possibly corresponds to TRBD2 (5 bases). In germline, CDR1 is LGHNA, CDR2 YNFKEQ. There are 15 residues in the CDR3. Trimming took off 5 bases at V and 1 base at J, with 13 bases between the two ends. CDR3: CASSAKSEGTDTQYF. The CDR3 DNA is TGTGCCAGCAGCGCGAAATCGGAGGGCACAGATACGCAGTATTTT.

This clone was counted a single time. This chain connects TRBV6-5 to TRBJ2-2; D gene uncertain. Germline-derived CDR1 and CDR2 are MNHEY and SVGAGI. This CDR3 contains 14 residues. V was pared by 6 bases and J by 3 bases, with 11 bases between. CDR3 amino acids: CASSLQDYTGELFF. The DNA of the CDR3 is TGTGCCAGCAGCCTTCAGGATTACACCGGGGAGCTGTTTTTT.

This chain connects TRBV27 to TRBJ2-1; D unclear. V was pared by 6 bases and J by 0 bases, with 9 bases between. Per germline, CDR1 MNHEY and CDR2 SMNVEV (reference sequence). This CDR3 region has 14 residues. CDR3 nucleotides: TGTGCCAGCAGGGAGAAGAGCTCCTACAATGAGCAGTTCTTC. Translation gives CASREKSSYNEQFF.

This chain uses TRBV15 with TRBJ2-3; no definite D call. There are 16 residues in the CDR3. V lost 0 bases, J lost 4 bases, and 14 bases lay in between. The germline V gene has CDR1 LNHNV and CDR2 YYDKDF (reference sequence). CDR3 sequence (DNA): TGTGCCACCAGCAGAGACTGGGGATCGTTGGCAGATACGCAGTATTTT. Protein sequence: CATSRDWGSLADTQYF.

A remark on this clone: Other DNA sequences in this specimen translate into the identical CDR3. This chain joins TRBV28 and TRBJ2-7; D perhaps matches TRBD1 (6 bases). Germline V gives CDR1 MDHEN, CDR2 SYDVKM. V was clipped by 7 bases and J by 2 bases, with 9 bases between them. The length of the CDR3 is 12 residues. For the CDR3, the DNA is TGTGCCAGCACTGGGGGCCCCTACGAGCAGTACTTC. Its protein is CASTGGPYEQYF. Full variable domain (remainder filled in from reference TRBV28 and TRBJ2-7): DVKVTQSSRYLVKRTGEKVFLECVQDMDHENMFWYRQDPGLGLRLIYFSYDVKMKEKGDIPEGYSVSREKKERFSLILESASTNQTSMYLCASTGGPYEQYFGPGTRLTVT.

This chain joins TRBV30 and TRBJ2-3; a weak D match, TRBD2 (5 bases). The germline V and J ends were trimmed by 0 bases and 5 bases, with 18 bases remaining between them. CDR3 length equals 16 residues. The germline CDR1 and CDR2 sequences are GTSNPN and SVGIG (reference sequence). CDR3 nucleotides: TGTGCCTGGAGTGTTGGCTACGGGGAGTCGGGAGATACGCAGTATTTT. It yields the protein CAWSVGYGESGDTQYF.

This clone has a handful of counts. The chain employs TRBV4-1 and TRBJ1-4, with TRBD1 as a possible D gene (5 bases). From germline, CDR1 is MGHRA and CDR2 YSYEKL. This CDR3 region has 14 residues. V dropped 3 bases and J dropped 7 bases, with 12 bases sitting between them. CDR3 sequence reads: CASSHIGTAEKLFF. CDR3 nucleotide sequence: TGCGCCAGCAGCCATATTGGGACGGCTGAAAAACTGTTTTTT.

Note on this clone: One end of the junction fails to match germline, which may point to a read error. This CDR3 is CASSAQSRAAGWDF. The CDR3 DNA reads TGTGCCAGCAGTGCCCAATCTAGAGCGGCCGGGTGGGACTTC. The J gene is TRBJ2-7, the V gene TRBV28; TRBD2 might be the D (5 bases). The CDR3 sequence is 14 residues long. The V gene's germline CDR1 is MDHEN and CDR2 SYDVKM.

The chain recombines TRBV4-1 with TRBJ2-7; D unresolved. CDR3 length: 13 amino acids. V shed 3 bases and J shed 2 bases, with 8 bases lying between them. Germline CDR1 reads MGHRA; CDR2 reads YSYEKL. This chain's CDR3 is CASSQTETYEQYF. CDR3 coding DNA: TGCGCCAGCAGCCAGACTGAAACCTACGAGCAGTACTTC.

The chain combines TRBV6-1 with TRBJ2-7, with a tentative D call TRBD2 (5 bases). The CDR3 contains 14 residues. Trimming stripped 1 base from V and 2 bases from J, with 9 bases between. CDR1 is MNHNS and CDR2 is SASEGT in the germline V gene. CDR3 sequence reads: CASSEVIATYEQYF. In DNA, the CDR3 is TGTGCCAGCAGTGAAGTTATAGCGACCTACGAGCAGTACTTC.